This T cell receptor beta chain originates from a study of beta chain features in type 1 diabetes. Study-level findings and limits: Shorter TCRB CDR3s, moderately but significantly so, marked every one of the four CD4+ subsets in Type 1 diabetes patients. Naive, central memory and Treg TCRB repertoires seemed to resemble each other more closely in patients than they did in healthy donors. Although PCR might favor shorter templates, it would do so equally in patients and controls.

The CDR3 runs to 14 residues. Germline V gene data show CDR1 as SEHNR and CDR2 as FQNEAQ (reference sequence). Unmatched junction bases numbered 9, after V lost 3 bases and J lost 7 bases. The study reverse transcribed the entire isolated RNA, so it sequenced expressed TCRB transcripts. An average of roughly 4 million reads was obtained for naive, central memory and regulatory T cell samples. TCRdb's table, derived via immunoSEQ multiplex PCR, lists solely in-frame clones and lacks some. The sample contains nearly 350,000 clones, over 7% of which appear only once. Worth noting for this clone: The antigen is unknown.

Specimen: central memory CD4+ T cells from blood. The receptor's source is a man under 40 with type 1 diabetes. The rearrangement joins TRBV7-9 to TRBJ2-7; 7 bases fit TRBD1. In DNA form, the CDR3 reads TGTGCCAGCAGCTTCACAGGGGACGCAGGAGAGCAGTACTTC. As protein: CASSFTGDAGEQYF.